The 5 T cell receptor beta chains listed next were all sequenced from one sample in a study of CD8 T cells in ankylosing spondylitis. MiXCR, run by TCRdb on the 5' RACE reads, gives a single entry per CDR3 protein. The sample gives 700,000 or so distinct CDR3 sequences, roughly 19% of which show up once; about 20% is in the top ten. Antigen specificity for these receptors is unknown. Points from the study as a whole: Seven or eight highly homologous variants made up a TCR beta motif, and this motif appeared characteristic of ankylosing spondylitis blood.

The material sequenced was blood, either unsorted or a sorted T cell fraction (not recorded which). Source of these receptors: a male donor with ankylosing spondylitis.

For the CDR3, the DNA is TGTGCCAGCAGTGACCTAAGTGGAGGGACAGGGGCTCAGCCCCAGCATTTT. As protein: CASSDLSGGTGAQPQHF. This chain links TRBV6-1 with TRBJ1-5; 10 nucleotides align to TRBD1. The CDR3 is 17 amino acids. The germline V gene has CDR1 MNHNS and CDR2 SASEGT. J gave up 6 bases and V 3 bases, and 11 bases lay outside the gene matches.

This clonotype was counted at least ten times. The chain carries TRBV12-3 or TRBV12-4 and TRBJ2-3; D perhaps matches TRBD2 (6 bases). The CDR3 runs 14 residues. V dropped 0 bases and J dropped 4 bases, with 8 bases sitting between them. CDR3 sequence: CASSLAASADTQYF. DNA for the CDR3: TGTGCCAGCAGTTTAGCGGCTAGCGCAGATACGCAGTATTTT.

In this sample, this clonotype turned up a few times. The chain couples TRBV5-1 to TRBJ1-1; the D gene is possibly TRBD1 (5 bases). The CDR3 spans 15 residues. Germline V gene sequence: CDR1 SGHRS, CDR2 YFSETQ. Trimming removed 4 bases at V and 0 bases at J, with 13 bases between. The CDR3 DNA reads as TGCGCCAGCAGCCCGGACACCCCTTTGAACACTGAAGCTTTCTTT. It encodes CASSPDTPLNTEAFF. The variable domain in full, with the rest retrieved from reference TRBV5-1 and TRBJ1-1, is KAGVTQTPRYLIKTRGQQVTLSCSPISGHRSVSWYQQTPGQGLQFLFEYFSETQRNKGNFPGRFSGRQFSNSRSEMNVSTLELGDSALYLCASSPDTPLNTEAFFGQGTRLTVV.

This clonotype has a handful of counts. J is TRBJ2-1 and V is TRBV12-3 or TRBV12-4; the match to TRBD2 covers 9 bases. This CDR3 has 16 residues. With V trimmed by 1 base and J by 6 bases, 7 bases remained unmatched. CDR3 residues: CASSLVSLAGTNEQFF. The CDR3 nucleotides are TGTGCCAGCAGTTTAGTTAGTCTAGCGGGAACCAATGAGCAGTTCTTC.

Many counts were recorded for this clonotype. The chain combines TRBV7-3 with TRBJ2-6, with TRBD1 as a possible D gene (6 bases). Trimming pared 6 bases from V and 3 bases from J, leaving 12 bases between. Germline V CDR1 and CDR2: SGHTA, FQGTGA. This CDR3 contains 15 residues. CDR3 sequence (DNA): TGTGCCAGCAGTTTACAGGGTAATGGGGCCAACGTCCTGACTTTC. Protein product: CASSLQGNGANVLTF.